This TCR beta chain was captured in a study of cytomegalovirus exposure and HLA in healthy donors. Study-wide results and caveats: According to an earlier analysis, most TCR beta V segments yielded productive rearrangements about 87% or about 30% of the time.

The V end lost 8 bases, the J end lost 3 bases, and 16 bases lay between the germline ends. There are 14 residues in the CDR3. Germline V CDR1 and CDR2: SNHLY, FYNNEI. PCR employed 60 Vbeta and 13 Jbeta primers. Using immunoSEQ multiplex PCR, the repertoire was profiled, and TCRdb retains in-frame clones only, with some absent. The sample lists 50,000 to 55,000 clones; 72% were seen once. This clone was found a few times. What it binds is unknown. The rearrangement joins TRBV2 to TRBJ2-5; D is uncertain. This clonotype was obtained from a woman aged 45-65 years in good health and CMV-seropositive. Sequenced: PBMCs. Here the CDR3 DNA reads TGTGCCAGCCGGGTCAGCGCGTGGGAAGAGACCCAGTACTTC. The encoded protein is CASRVSAWEETQYF.